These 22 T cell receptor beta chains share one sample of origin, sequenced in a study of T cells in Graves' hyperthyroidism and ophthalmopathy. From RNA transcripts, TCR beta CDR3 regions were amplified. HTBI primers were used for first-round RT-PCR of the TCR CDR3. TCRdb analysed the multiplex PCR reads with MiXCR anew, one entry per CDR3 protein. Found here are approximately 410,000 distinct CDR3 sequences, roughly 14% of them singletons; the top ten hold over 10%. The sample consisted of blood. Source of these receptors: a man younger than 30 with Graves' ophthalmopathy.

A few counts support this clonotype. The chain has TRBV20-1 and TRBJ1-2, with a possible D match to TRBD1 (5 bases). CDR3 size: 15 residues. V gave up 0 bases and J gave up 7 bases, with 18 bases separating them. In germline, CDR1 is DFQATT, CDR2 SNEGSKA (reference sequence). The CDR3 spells CSARDPGQVGGGYTF. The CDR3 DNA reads TGCAGTGCTAGAGATCCCGGGCAGGTCGGGGGTGGCTACACCTTC.

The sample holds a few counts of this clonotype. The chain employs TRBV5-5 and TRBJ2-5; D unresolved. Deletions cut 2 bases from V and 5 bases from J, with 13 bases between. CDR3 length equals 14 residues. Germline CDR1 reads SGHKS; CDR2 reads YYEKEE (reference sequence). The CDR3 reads CASSFPERWETQYF. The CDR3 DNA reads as TGTGCCAGCAGCTTCCCTGAACGATGGGAGACCCAGTACTTC.

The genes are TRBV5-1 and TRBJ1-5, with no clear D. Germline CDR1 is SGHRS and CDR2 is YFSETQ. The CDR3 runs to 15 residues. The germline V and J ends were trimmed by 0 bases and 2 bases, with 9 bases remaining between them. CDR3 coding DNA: TGCGCCAGCAGCTTGGACGCAATGGGCAATCAGCCCCAGCATTTT. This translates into CASSLDAMGNQPQHF.

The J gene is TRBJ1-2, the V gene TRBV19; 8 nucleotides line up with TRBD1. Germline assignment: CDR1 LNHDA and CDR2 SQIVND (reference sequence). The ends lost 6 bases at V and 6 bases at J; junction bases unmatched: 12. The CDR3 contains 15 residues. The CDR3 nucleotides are TGTGCCAGTAGCAGTCGTTCGGCAGGGGGCGATGGCTACACCTTC. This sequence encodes CASSSRSAGGDGYTF.

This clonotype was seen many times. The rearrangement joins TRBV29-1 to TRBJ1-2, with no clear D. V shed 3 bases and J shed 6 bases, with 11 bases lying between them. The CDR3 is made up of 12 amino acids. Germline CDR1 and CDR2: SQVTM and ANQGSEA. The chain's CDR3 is CSVDLGPDGYTF. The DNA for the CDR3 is TGCAGCGTTGATTTGGGCCCAGATGGCTACACCTTC.

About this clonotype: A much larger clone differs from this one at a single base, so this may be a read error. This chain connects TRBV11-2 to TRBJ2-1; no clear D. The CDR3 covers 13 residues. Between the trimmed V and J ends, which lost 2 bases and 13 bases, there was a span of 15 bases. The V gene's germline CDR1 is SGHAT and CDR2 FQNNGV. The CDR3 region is CASSLLTTFPQFF. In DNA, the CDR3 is TGTGCCAGCAGCTTACTTACTACCTTCCCCCAGTTCTTC.

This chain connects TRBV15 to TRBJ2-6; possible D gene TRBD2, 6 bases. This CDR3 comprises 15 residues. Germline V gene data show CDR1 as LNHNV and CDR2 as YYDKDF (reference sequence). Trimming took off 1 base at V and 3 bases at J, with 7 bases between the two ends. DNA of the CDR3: TGTGCCACCAGCAGAGCGGGGGATGGGGCCAACGTCCTGACTTTC. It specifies CATSRAGDGANVLTF.

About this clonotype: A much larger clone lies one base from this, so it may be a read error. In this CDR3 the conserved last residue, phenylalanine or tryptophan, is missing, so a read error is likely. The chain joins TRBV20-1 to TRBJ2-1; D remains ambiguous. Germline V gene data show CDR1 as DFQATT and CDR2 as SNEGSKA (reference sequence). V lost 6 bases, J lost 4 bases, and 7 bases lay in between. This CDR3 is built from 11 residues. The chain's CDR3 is CSAREYNEQFL. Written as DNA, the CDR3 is TGCAGTGCCCGAGAGTACAATGAGCAGTTCCTC.

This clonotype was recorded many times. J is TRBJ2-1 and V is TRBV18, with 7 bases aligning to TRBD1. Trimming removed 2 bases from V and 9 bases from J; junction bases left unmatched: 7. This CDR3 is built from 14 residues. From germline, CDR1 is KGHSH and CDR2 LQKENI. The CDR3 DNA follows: TGTGCCAGCTCACCAGGACAGGTCCCAGGTGAGCAGTTCTTC. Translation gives CASSPGQVPGEQFF.

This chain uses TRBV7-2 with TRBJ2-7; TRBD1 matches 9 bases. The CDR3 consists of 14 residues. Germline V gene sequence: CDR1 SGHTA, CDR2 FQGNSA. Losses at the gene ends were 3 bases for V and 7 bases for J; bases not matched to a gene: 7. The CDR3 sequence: CASSFRTGDGEQYF. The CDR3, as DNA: TGTGCCAGCAGCTTCAGGACAGGGGACGGTGAGCAGTACTTC.

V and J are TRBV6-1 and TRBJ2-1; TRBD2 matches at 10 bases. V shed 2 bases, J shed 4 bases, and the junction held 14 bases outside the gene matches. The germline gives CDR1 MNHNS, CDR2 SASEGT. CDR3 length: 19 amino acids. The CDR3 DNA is TGTGCCAGCAGTGAAAACTGGCTAGCGGGGGATTCCTATTACAATGAGCAGTTCTTC. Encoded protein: CASSENWLAGDSYYNEQFF.

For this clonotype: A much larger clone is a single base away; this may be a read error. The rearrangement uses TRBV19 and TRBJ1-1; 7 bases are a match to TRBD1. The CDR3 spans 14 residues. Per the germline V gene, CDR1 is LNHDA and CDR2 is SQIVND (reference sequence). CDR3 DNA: TGTGCCAATAGTATCCACAGGGGAGACACTGAAGCTTTCTTT. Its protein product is CANSIHRGDTEAFF.

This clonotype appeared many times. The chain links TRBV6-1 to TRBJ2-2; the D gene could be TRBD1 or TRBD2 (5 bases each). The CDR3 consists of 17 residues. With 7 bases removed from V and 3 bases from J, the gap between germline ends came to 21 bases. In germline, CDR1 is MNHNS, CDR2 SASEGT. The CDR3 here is CASKLSRDGWHTGELFF. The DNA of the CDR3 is TGTGCCAGCAAGCTAAGCAGGGACGGATGGCACACCGGGGAGCTGTTTTTT.

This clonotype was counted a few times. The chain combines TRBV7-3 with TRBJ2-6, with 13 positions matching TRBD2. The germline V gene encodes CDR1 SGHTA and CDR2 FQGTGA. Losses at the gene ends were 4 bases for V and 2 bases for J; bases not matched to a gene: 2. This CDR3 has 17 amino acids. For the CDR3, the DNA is TGTGCCAGCAGCTCCGGGACTAGCGGGACTGGGGCCAACGTCCTGACTTTC. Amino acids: CASSSGTSGTGANVLTF.

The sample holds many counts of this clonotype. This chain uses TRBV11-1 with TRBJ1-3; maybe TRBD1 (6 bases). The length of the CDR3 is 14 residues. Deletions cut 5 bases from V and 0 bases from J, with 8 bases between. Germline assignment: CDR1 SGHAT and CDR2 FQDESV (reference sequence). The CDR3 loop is CASSRDISGNTIYF. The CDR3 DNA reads TGTGCCAGCAGCCGGGACATCTCTGGAAACACCATATATTTT. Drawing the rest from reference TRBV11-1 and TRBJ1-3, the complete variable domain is EAEVAQSPRYKITEKSQAVAFWCDPISGHATLYWYRQILGQGPELLVQFQDESVVDDSQLPKDRFSAERLKGVDSTLKIQPAELGDSAMYLCASSRDISGNTIYFGEGSWLTVV.

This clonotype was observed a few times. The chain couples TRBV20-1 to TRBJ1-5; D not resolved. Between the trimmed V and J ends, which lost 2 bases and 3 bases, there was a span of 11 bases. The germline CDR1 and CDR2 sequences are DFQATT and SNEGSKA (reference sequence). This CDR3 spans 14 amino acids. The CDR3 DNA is TGCAGTGCTAGACGTGGCGACTACAATCAGCCCCAGCATTTT. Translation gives CSARRGDYNQPQHF.

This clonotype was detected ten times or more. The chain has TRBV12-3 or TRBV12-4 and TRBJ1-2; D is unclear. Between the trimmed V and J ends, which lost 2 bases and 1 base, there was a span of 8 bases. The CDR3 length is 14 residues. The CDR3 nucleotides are TGTGCCAGCAGTTTACGCGGAATTAACTATGGCTACACCTTC. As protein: CASSLRGINYGYTF.

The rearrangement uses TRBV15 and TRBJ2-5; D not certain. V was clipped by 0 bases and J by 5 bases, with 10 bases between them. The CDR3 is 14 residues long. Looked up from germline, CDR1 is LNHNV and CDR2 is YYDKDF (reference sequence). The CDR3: CATSREGYRETQYF. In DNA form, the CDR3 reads TGTGCCACCAGCAGAGAGGGCTATCGGGAGACCCAGTACTTC. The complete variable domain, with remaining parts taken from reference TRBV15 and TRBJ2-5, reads DAMVIQNPRYQVTQFGKPVTLSCSQTLNHNVMYWYQQKSSQAPKLLFHYYDKDFNNEADTPDNFQSRRPNTSFCFLDIRSPGLGDTAMYLCATSREGYRETQYFGPGTRLLVL.

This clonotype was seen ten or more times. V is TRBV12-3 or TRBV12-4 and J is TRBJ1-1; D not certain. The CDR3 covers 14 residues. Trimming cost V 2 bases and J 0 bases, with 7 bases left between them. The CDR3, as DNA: TGTGCCAGCAGTTTAAGTTGGTTGAACACTGAAGCTTTCTTT. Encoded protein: CASSLSWLNTEAFF.

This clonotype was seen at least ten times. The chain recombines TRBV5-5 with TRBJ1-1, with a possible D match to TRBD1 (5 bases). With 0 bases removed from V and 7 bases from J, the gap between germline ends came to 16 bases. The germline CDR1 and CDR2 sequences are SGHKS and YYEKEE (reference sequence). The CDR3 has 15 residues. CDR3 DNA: TGTGCCAGCAGCTTGGCCGGGCAGGGCTTAATTGAAGCTTTCTTT. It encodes CASSLAGQGLIEAFF. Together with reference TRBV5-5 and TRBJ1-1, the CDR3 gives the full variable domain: DAGVTQSPTHLIKTRGQQVTLRCSPISGHKSVSWYQQVLGQGPQFIFQYYEKEERGRGNFPDRFSARQFPNYSSELNVNALLLGDSALYLCASSLAGQGLIEAFFGQGTRLTVV.

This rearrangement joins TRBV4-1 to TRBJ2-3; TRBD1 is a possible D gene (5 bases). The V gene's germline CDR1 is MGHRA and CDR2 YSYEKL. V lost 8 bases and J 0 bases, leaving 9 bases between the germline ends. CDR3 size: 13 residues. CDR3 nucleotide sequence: TGCGCCAGCGCCCAGGGAAGCACAGATACGCAGTATTTT. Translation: CASAQGSTDTQYF.

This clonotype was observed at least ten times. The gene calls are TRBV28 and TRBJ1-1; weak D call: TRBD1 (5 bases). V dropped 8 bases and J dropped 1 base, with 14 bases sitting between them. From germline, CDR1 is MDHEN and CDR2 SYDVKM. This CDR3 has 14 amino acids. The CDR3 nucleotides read TGTGCCAGCGCACCCGGGGGGAGGAACACTGAAGCTTTCTTT. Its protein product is CASAPGGRNTEAFF.